Listed here is a single TCR beta chain. These data belong to a study of healthy donors' naive CD4 and CD8 T cells. Each TCR library used around 0.5 ug of total RNA and a linear amplification protocol. Using its own MiXCR run on the reads, TCRdb lists one record per CDR3 protein. Of approximately 180,000 distinct CDR3 sequences listed, 74% are singletons. The germline V gene has CDR1 MNHEY and CDR2 SMNVEV (reference sequence). The CDR3 has 14 amino acids. The trim removed 6 bases at V and 6 bases at J, leaving 8 bases unmatched. This TCR derives from a pool of human donors in good health; the sample pools cells from several healthy donors. This chain links TRBV27 with TRBJ2-1; 7 nucleotides line up with TRBD2. The material sequenced was naive CD4+ and CD8+ T cells sorted from blood, pooled from several donors. CDR3 region: CASSSPGGGNEQFF. The CDR3 bases are TGTGCCAGCAGCAGTCCGGGAGGAGGCAATGAGCAGTTCTTC.